This T cell receptor (beta chain) is drawn from a study of T cell repertoires in cytomegalovirus infection (dated by TCRdb to the late 2010s). A note on the overall study: Recently identified HLA-C-restricted CMV epitopes, whose presentation resists viral immunomodulation, were targeted by peptide stimulations together with well-studied HLA-B-restricted epitopes. The HLA type of each donor mattered for the analysis, because public TCR beta signatures pointed to carriage of CMV infection along with the matching HLA type. Beyond this particular receptor, the publication reports: In both this cohort and an independent roughly 350-donor cohort, the cumulative frequency of public TCR beta family members distinguished carriers of CMV infection plus the relevant HLA type. In the ex vivo response, HLA-C-restricted CMV-specific TCR beta clonotypes were dominant, and in two of eight donors the single most frequent clonotype came from this HLA-C-restricted group.

CDR1 and CDR2 were assigned from the germline V gene (reference sequence) as SGHAT and FQDESV. The CDR3 numbers 14 residues from cysteine through phenylalanine. The CDR3 DNA has 42 bases and is translated from base 1. Trimming costs V 5 bases and J 10 bases, and their ends lie 15 bases apart. In regard to this clonotype: What antigen it recognizes has not been identified. Base qualities are not at hand, and no much larger clone is one base apart.

Interpreted using the paper, the treatment or condition label stands for: in vitro stimulation with specific CMV peptide epitopes to enrich CMV-specific T cells. The sequencer listed for this sample is Illumina HiSeq 1500. TCRdb trimmed public reads at Q25 via fastp, called clones via MiXCR and kept in-frame beta chains. Records with the same CDR3 protein are collapsed into one entry carrying the most frequent genes and DNA. The sample table holds a few hundred thousand distinct CDR3 sequences, of which about two fifths were seen once. The ten largest account for approximately 40% of the sample. The sequences come from cultured PBMCs, collected from culture after CMV antigen stimulation. This sequence uses TRBV11-1 and TRBJ1-6; TRBD1 is possibly the D segment (5 matching bases). This clonotype was obtained from a human donor in good health (CMV status not recorded). Some clones in this sample may be carry-over from other donors' samples. In nucleotides, the sequence is TGTGCCAGCAGCACAGAAATCGGGGACTCACCCCTCCACTTT. It translates as CASSTEIGDSPLHF.